This paragraph covers one T cell receptor beta chain sequence. Its target is not known. This CDR3 is built from 13 residues. In germline, CDR1 is SEHNR, CDR2 FQNEAQ (reference sequence). This entry belongs to a study of cytomegalovirus exposure and HLA in healthy donors. The primer mix had 60 Vbeta and 13 Jbeta primers. Measured with immunoSEQ multiplex PCR; TCRdb has only the in-frame clones, and not every one. The sample has more than 85,000 clones, roughly two thirds seen once; the top ten hold roughly 8%. Study-wide results and caveats: Associated with cytomegalovirus, according to the listing, were around 160 TCR beta chains. Some V segments, including TRBV6-2 and TRBV6-3, were excluded as indistinguishable. Data from an earlier analysis indicated that most TCR beta V segments were productive either about 90% or about 30% of the time. Presence/absence analyses rested on an assumption that sequencing depth was roughly uniform across donors.

The chain carries TRBV7-9 and TRBJ2-3; 7 positions agree with TRBD2. The specimen sequenced was PBMCs. This TCR was sampled from a man in his forties in good health and CMV-seronegative. The CDR3 here is CASTGGATDTQYF. As DNA, the CDR3 is TGTGCTTCGACGGGGGGAGCCACAGATACGCAGTATTTT.